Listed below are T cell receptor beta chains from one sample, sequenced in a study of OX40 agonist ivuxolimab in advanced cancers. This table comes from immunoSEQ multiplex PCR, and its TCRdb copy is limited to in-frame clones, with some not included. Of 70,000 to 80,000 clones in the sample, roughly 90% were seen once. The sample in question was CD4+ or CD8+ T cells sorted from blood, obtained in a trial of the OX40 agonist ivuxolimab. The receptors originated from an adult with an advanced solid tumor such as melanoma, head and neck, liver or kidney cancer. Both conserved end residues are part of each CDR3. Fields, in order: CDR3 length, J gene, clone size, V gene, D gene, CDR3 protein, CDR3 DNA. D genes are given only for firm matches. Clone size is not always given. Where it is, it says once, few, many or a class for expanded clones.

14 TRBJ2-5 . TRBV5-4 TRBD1 CASSSGTGRETQYF TGTGCCAGCAGCTCAGGGACAGGGAGGGAGACCCAGTACTTC
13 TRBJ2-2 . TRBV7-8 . CASSLYRAGELFF TGTGCCAGCAGCTTATATAGAGCCGGGGAGCTGTTTTTT
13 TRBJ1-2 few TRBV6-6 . CASTGSTFYGYTF TGTGCCAGCACGGGCAGTACTTTCTATGGCTACACCTTC
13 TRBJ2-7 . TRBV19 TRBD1 CASSIAGGYEQYF TGTGCCAGTAGTATAGCAGGGGGTTACGAGCAGTACTTC
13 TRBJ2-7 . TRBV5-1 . CASSRASSYEQYF TGCGCCAGCAGCCGGGCCTCCTCCTACGAGCAGTACTTC
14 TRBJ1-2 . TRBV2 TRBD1 CASSGTGGSYGYTF TGTGCCAGCAGCGGGACAGGGGGTAGCTATGGCTACACCTTC
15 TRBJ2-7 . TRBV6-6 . CASSYGVPSSYEQYF TGTGCCAGCAGTTACGGGGTCCCGAGCTCCTACGAGCAGTACTTC
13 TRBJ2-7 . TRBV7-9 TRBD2 CASSMTSGSEQYF TGTGCCAGCAGCATGACTAGCGGGAGCGAGCAGTACTTC
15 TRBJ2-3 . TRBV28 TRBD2 CASSKSGRAVDTQYF TGTGCCAGCAGTAAAAGCGGGAGGGCCGTAGATACGCAGTATTTT
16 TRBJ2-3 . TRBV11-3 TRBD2 CASSKRGLAGVNTQYF TGTGCCAGCAGCAAACGAGGACTAGCGGGAGTCAATACGCAGTATTTT
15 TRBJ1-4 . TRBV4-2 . CASSQEWDETEKLFF TGTGCCAGCAGCCAAGAATGGGATGAAACTGAAAAACTGTTTTTT
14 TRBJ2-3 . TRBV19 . CASKKARSTDTQYF TGTGCCAGTAAAAAGGCCAGAAGCACAGATACGCAGTATTTT
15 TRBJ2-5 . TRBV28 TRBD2 CASSFTGTSQETQYF TGTGCCAGCAGTTTTACCGGGACTAGCCAAGAGACCCAGTACTTC
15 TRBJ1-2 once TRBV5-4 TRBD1 CASSFRQGGKGGYTF TGTGCCAGCAGCTTTAGACAGGGAGGAAAGGGTGGCTACACCTTC
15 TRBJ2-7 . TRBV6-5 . CASSVRFLDTYEQYF TGTGCCAGCAGCGTCCGGTTCCTGGACACCTACGAGCAGTACTTC
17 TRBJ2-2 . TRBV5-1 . CASSPPTVPLNTGELFF TGCGCCAGCAGCCCCCCGACAGTACCTTTAAACACCGGGGAGCTGTTTTTT
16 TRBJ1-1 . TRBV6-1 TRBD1 CASSEGQGKKNTEAFF TGTGCCAGCAGTGAAGGACAGGGGAAGAAGAACACTGAAGCTTTCTTT
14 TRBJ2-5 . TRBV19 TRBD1 CASSIGGDRATQYF TGTGCCAGTAGTATAGGAGGGGACAGAGCTACCCAGTACTTC
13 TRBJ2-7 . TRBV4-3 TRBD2 CASSQEPGGRVYF TGCGCCAGCAGCCAAGAACCGGGAGGGCGAGTGTACTTC
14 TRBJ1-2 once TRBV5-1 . CASSLGTTNYGYTF TGCGCCAGCAGCTTGGGGACAACTAACTATGGCTACACCTTC
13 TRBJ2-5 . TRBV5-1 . CASSGWDQETQYF TGCGCCAGCAGTGGGTGGGATCAAGAGACCCAGTACTTC
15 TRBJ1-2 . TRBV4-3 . CASSQGATTNYGYTF TGCGCCAGCAGCCAAGGGGCTACAACTAACTATGGCTACACCTTC
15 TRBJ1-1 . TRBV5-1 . CASSRLDNMNTEAFF TGCGCCAGCAGCCGTCTGGACAACATGAACACTGAAGCTTTCTTT
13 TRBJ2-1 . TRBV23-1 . CASSRYRHNEQFF TGCGCCAGCAGTCGATATAGACACAATGAGCAGTTCTTC
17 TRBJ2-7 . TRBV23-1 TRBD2 CASSRSPAERELYEQYF TGCGCCAGCAGTCGCTCCCCGGCGGAGCGGGAGTTGTACGAGCAGTACTTC
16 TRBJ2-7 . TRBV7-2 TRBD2 CASSLGFSGRAYEQYF TGTGCCAGCAGCTTAGGCTTCAGCGGGAGGGCCTACGAGCAGTACTTC
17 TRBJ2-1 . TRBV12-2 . CASRPAVWGLAYNEQFF TGTGCAAGTCGCCCAGCGGTATGGGGACTAGCGTACAATGAGCAGTTCTTC
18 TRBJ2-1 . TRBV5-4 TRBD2 CASSLGAPGLADYNEQFF TGTGCCAGCAGCTTGGGTGCCCCGGGACTAGCGGACTACAATGAGCAGTTCTTC
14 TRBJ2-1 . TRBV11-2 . CASSPYQGGGEQFF TGTGCCAGCAGCCCCTACCAGGGAGGCGGTGAGCAGTTCTTC
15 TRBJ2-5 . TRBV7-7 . CASSLVGTSTETQYF TGTGCCAGCAGCTTAGTTGGGACATCTACGGAGACCCAGTACTTC
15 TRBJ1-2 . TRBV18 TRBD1 CASSQNTGQGGGYTF TGTGCCAGCTCGCAAAACACCGGACAGGGAGGTGGCTACACCTTC
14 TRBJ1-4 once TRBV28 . CASSLRTTNEKLFF TGTGCCAGCAGTTTACGCACAACTAATGAAAAACTGTTTTTT
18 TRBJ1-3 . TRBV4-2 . CASSQGLGGRLSGNTIYF TGTGCCAGCAGCCAAGGACTTGGCGGGCGACTCTCTGGAAACACCATATATTTT
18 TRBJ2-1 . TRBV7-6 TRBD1 CASSRAGQGSRPYNEQFF TGTGCCAGCAGTCGGGCCGGACAGGGATCAAGGCCTTACAATGAGCAGTTCTTC
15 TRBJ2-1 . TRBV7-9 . CASSLMGIPYNEQFF TGTGCCAGCAGCTTAATGGGGATCCCTTACAATGAGCAGTTCTTC
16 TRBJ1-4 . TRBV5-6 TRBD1 CASSLGPGQGGEKLFF TGTGCCAGCAGCCTGGGGCCGGGACAGGGTGGTGAAAAACTGTTTTTT
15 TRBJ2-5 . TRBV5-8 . CASSLGQALQETQYF TGTGCCAGCAGCTTGGGGCAGGCGCTACAAGAGACCCAGTACTTC
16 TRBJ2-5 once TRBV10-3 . CAISESGLPAGETQYF TGTGCCATCAGTGAGTCTGGACTACCGGCAGGGGAGACCCAGTACTTC
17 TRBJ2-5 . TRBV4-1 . CASSRRWQGVGGETQYF TGCGCCAGCAGCCGAAGGTGGCAGGGAGTAGGGGGAGAGACCCAGTACTTC
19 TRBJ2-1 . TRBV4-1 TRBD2 CASNLRGTSGSTSYNEQFF TGCGCCAGCAACCTAAGGGGGACTAGCGGGAGCACCTCCTACAATGAGCAGTTCTTC
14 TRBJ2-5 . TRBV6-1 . CASSEAHTPGTQYF TGTGCCAGCAGTGAAGCGCACACTCCGGGGACCCAGTACTTC
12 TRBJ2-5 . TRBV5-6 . CASSQDRETQYF TGTGCCAGCAGCCAAGACAGGGAGACCCAGTACTTC
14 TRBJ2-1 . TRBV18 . CASSPRPDSNEQFF TGTGCCAGCTCACCACGGCCGGACTCCAATGAGCAGTTCTTC
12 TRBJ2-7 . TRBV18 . CASSPQTAEQYF TGTGCCAGCTCACCACAAACAGCCGAGCAGTACTTC
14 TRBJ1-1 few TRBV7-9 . CASSLTGVNTEAFF TGTGCCAGCAGCTTAACCGGGGTGAACACTGAAGCTTTCTTT
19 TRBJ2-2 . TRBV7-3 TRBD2 CASSLNPGTSGRSTGELFF TGTGCCAGCAGCTTAAACCCCGGGACTAGCGGGAGGTCGACCGGGGAGCTGTTTTTT
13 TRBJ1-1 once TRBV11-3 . CASSQTENTEAFF TGTGCCAGCAGCCAGACAGAGAACACTGAAGCTTTCTTT
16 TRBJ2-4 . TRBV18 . CASSQEKALAKNIQYF TGTGCCAGCTCGCAGGAGAAGGCCTTAGCCAAAAACATTCAGTACTTC
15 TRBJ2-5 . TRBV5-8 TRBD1 CASSGRDRGKETQYF TGTGCCAGCAGCGGCCGGGACAGGGGAAAAGAGACCCAGTACTTC
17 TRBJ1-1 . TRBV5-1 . CASSFGRSPVMNTEAFF TGCGCCAGCAGTTTTGGACGGAGCCCCGTTATGAACACTGAAGCTTTCTTT
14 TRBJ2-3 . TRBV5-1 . CASSLETTTDTQYF TGCGCCAGCAGCTTGGAGACTACCACAGATACGCAGTATTTT
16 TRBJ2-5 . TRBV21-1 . CASSKCEGRGRETQYF TGTGCCAGCAGCAAATGCGAGGGGAGGGGTAGAGAGACCCAGTACTTC
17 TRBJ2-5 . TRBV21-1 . CASSKEGLAGEGETQYF TGTGCCAGCAGCAAAGAGGGACTAGCGGGAGAGGGAGAGACCCAGTACTTC
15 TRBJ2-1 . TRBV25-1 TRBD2 CASVPSGSSYNEQFF TGTGCCAGCGTCCCTAGCGGGAGCTCCTACAATGAGCAGTTCTTC
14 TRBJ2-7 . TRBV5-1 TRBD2 CASGLAGDSYEQYF TGCGCCAGCGGACTAGCGGGGGACTCCTACGAGCAGTACTTC
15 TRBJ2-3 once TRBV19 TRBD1 CASSSPGQYLPTQYF TGTGCCAGTAGCTCCCCGGGACAGTATCTCCCTACGCAGTATTTT
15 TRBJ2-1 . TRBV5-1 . CASSVTTSRASQQFF TGCGCCAGCAGCGTAACCACTAGCAGGGCCTCCCAGCAGTTCTTC